The 23 T cell receptor beta chains below all came from one sample that was sequenced in a study of blood T cell repertoires in COVID-19. Sequenced by immunoSEQ multiplex PCR; TCRdb stores in-frame clones only, minus some. The repertoire includes 150,000 to 200,000 clones, approximately 86% of them detected once, and 7.5% to 10% sits in the top ten. The sample was peripheral blood. These receptors were taken from a middle-aged man with active or convalescent COVID-19.

The genes are TRBV7-9 and TRBJ1-6; 9 positions agree with TRBD1. After removal of 5 bases from V and 10 bases from J, the junction contained 3 bases not matched to a gene. Germline CDR1 is SEHNR and CDR2 is FQNEAQ (reference sequence). The CDR3 has 13 residues. The CDR3 sequence is CASSTGGWSPLHF. The CDR3 region has the DNA TGTGCCAGCAGCACAGGGGGCTGGTCACCCCTCCACTTT.

The chain combines TRBV6-5 with TRBJ2-5, with D possibly TRBD2 on 5 matching bases. The CDR3 is 13 amino acids. V was clipped by 6 bases and J by 2 bases, with 10 bases between them. Germline V lookup: CDR1 MNHEY, CDR2 SVGAGI. CDR3 sequence reads: CASRQRVQETQYF. The DNA for the CDR3 is TGTGCCAGCAGGCAGAGGGTACAAGAGACCCAGTACTTC.

The chain recombines TRBV9 with TRBJ1-3; D not resolved. The CDR3 spans 13 residues. With 3 bases removed from V and 0 bases from J, the gap between germline ends came to 4 bases. Germline V gene sequence: CDR1 SGDLS, CDR2 YYNGEE. CDR3: CASSASSGNTIYF. In nucleotides, the CDR3 is TGTGCCAGCAGCGCCAGCTCTGGAAACACCATATATTTT.

This clone was observed once. CDR3 sequence reads: CASSLPGTASYEQYF. CDR3 DNA sequence: TGTGCCAGCAGCTTGCCCGGGACAGCATCCTACGAGCAGTACTTC. The chain combines TRBV5-5 with TRBJ2-7, with 7 bases lining up with TRBD1. CDR1 and CDR2 from the germline V gene are SGHKS and YYEKEE (reference sequence). The V segment lost 1 base and the J segment 1 base; nucleotides outside the gene matches: 5. The CDR3 length is 15 residues.

This chain connects TRBV6-1 to TRBJ2-7; D call uncertain. V was pared by 2 bases and J by 6 bases, with 11 bases between. CDR3 length: 13 residues. Germline loops: CDR1 MNHNS, CDR2 SASEGT. The CDR3 nucleotides read TGTGCCAGCAGTGAAACCAGGTACGCCGAGCAGTACTTC. Translated, it gives CASSETRYAEQYF.

This chain links TRBV6-1 with TRBJ2-7, with D uncertain. Germline loops: CDR1 MNHNS, CDR2 SASEGT. Trimming took 0 bases from V and 6 from J, leaving 6 bases between them. The CDR3 totals 12 residues. The DNA of the CDR3 is TGTGCCAGCAGTGAAGCGTTACTCGAGCAGTACTTC. It translates to CASSEALLEQYF.

The chain has TRBV28 and TRBJ1-4, with 8 positions matching TRBD1. V trimming: 3 bases; J trimming: 8 bases; junction bases outside the gene matches: 11. This CDR3 is 16 amino acids long. Germline CDR1 MDHEN, CDR2 SYDVKM. CDR3 protein: CASSFQGRGLREKLFF. Here the CDR3 DNA reads TGTGCCAGCAGTTTTCAAGGCAGGGGGCTAAGGGAAAAACTGTTTTTT.

The rearrangement uses TRBV5-4 and TRBJ2-1; possibly TRBD2 for D (6 bases). Germline-derived CDR1 and CDR2 are SGHNT and YYREEE (reference sequence). This CDR3 is 15 amino acids long. V shed 4 bases and J shed 5 bases, with 16 bases lying between them. In DNA form, the CDR3 reads TGTGCCAGCAGCCCCGGTACTAGCATCCACAATGAGCAGTTCTTC. Its translation: CASSPGTSIHNEQFF.

V is TRBV5-1 and J is TRBJ2-6; the match to TRBD1 covers 9 bases. Germline CDR1 reads SGHRS; CDR2 reads YFSETQ. CDR3 size: 18 residues. The ends lost 4 bases at V and 0 bases at J; junction bases unmatched: 8. The chain's CDR3 is CASSMTGGTSSGANVLTF. CDR3 coding DNA: TGCGCCAGCAGCATGACAGGGGGTACGAGCTCTGGGGCCAACGTCCTGACTTTC.

The J gene is TRBJ2-4, the V gene TRBV2; TRBD2 aligns across 12 bases. Per the germline V gene, CDR1 is SNHLY and CDR2 is FYNNEI. J was trimmed by 1 base and V by 6 bases; bases with no gene match: 4. The length of the CDR3 is 16 residues. The CDR3 region has the DNA TGTGCCAGCAGGCGGACTAGCGGGGTCGCCAAAAACATTCAGTACTTC. It is translated as CASRRTSGVAKNIQYF.

This chain uses TRBV5-1 with TRBJ2-7, with 10 bases matching TRBD2. The germline gives CDR1 SGHRS, CDR2 YFSETQ. The junction had 5 bases not matched to a gene; V was cut back by 4 bases and J by 4 bases. The CDR3 runs 14 residues. The CDR3 here is CASSPGTSEYEQYF. The CDR3 DNA reads as TGCGCCAGCAGCCCCGGGACTAGCGAATACGAGCAGTACTTC. Full variable domain (missing parts from reference TRBV5-1 and TRBJ2-7): KAGVTQTPRYLIKTRGQQVTLSCSPISGHRSVSWYQQTPGQGLQFLFEYFSETQRNKGNFPGRFSGRQFSNSRSEMNVSTLELGDSALYLCASSPGTSEYEQYFGPGTRLTVT.

This chain joins TRBV2 and TRBJ2-5; D is perhaps TRBD1 (8 bases). The CDR3 runs to 15 residues. Trimming stripped 7 bases from V and 2 bases from J, with 17 bases between. Germline loops: CDR1 SNHLY, CDR2 FYNNEI. CDR3: CASNSQGGTQETQYF. DNA of the CDR3: TGTGCCAGCAATTCACAGGGGGGGACTCAAGAGACCCAGTACTTC. The full variable domain, with the rest looked up from reference TRBV2 and TRBJ2-5, is EPEVTQTPSHQVTQMGQEVILRCVPISNHLYFYWYRQILGQKVEFLVSFYNNEISEKSEIFDDQFSVERPDGSNFTLKIRSTKLEDSAMYFCASNSQGGTQETQYFGPGTRLLVL.

The chain is built from TRBV28 and TRBJ2-7; 9 bases align to TRBD2. V lost 6 bases, J lost 0 bases, and 6 bases stayed unmatched. This CDR3 region has 15 residues. Germline CDR1 and CDR2: MDHEN and SYDVKM. Here the CDR3 DNA reads TGTGCCAGCAGCCTCGATAGCGGGGGCTCCTACGAGCAGTACTTC. It yields the protein CASSLDSGGSYEQYF.

The V call is TRBV19, the J call TRBJ1-1; the D is unclear. The CDR3 consists of 14 residues. The V and J ends lost 0 bases and 4 bases respectively, with 9 bases between them. Germline V gene sequence: CDR1 LNHDA, CDR2 SQIVND (reference sequence). CDR3 bases: TGTGCCAGTAGTATAGATAGACGGGGCACTGAAGCTTTCTTT. Its translation is CASSIDRRGTEAFF.

J is TRBJ1-1 and V is TRBV23-1, with no clear D. TRBV23-1 belongs to the ORF category, with a function that is uncertain. Trimming left V 7 bases short and J 7 bases short, with 25 bases between. The CDR3 runs to 16 residues. CDR3 sequence reads: CASTRPAGRICFEAFF. CDR3 coding DNA: TGCGCCAGCACCCGACCGGCAGGAAGGATATGTTTTGAAGCTTTCTTT.

The chain recombines TRBV11-2 with TRBJ1-2; 8 positions agree with TRBD1. This CDR3 spans 13 amino acids. In germline, CDR1 is SGHAT, CDR2 FQNNGV. Trimming removed 2 bases from V and 13 bases from J; junction bases left unmatched: 9. The CDR3 region is CASSLSPQGVGTF. The CDR3 DNA reads TGTGCCAGCAGCTTATCCCCACAGGGGGTGGGCACCTTC.

The V and J genes are TRBV4-1 and TRBJ2-5, with D uncertain. Germline V gene sequence: CDR1 MGHRA, CDR2 YSYEKL. The ends were cut back, 5 bases at V and 1 base at J, with 8 bases in the middle. This CDR3 spans 13 amino acids. The CDR3 sequence: CASSSESQETQYF. The CDR3 coding sequence is TGCGCCAGCAGCTCAGAATCCCAAGAGACCCAGTACTTC.

J is TRBJ2-1 and V is TRBV6-5; TRBD2 matches at 10 bases. Germline loops: CDR1 MNHEY, CDR2 SVGAGI. Germline trimming cut 6 bases from V and 5 bases from J; bases unmatched to any gene: 7. The length of the CDR3 is 15 residues. CDR3 sequence: CASRDLAGANNEQFF. The CDR3 bases are TGTGCCAGCAGAGACCTAGCGGGGGCAAACAATGAGCAGTTCTTC.

V is TRBV28 and J is TRBJ1-5, with 10 bases lining up with TRBD1. Per the germline V gene, CDR1 is MDHEN and CDR2 is SYDVKM. The CDR3 runs 17 residues. Losses at the gene ends were 6 bases for V and 0 bases for J; bases not matched to a gene: 8. For the CDR3, the DNA is TGTGCCAGCAGCCTGGGACAGGGGAGGGGTAGCAATCAGCCCCAGCATTTT. Translation: CASSLGQGRGSNQPQHF.

The chain recombines TRBV12-3 or TRBV12-4 with TRBJ1-2, with D possibly TRBD1 on 5 matching bases. With 8 bases removed from V and 2 bases from J, the gap between germline ends came to 9 bases. The CDR3 has 12 amino acids. In nucleotides, the CDR3 is TGTGCCAGCCAGGGATCCAACTATGGCTACACCTTC. It specifies CASQGSNYGYTF.

The chain has TRBV10-3 and TRBJ2-5, with 8 nucleotides matching TRBD1. CDR3 length equals 14 residues. V was clipped by 4 bases and J by 5 bases; unmatched bases: 6. CDR1 ENHRY and CDR2 SYGVKD come from the germline V gene. CDR3 in amino acids: CAISGQGAGETQYF. DNA of the CDR3: TGTGCCATCAGTGGGCAGGGGGCAGGGGAGACCCAGTACTTC.

V and J are TRBV5-1 and TRBJ1-1, with 9 bases lining up with TRBD1. J was trimmed by 5 bases and V by 5 bases; bases with no gene match: 13. CDR3 length: 16 residues. The germline CDR1 and CDR2 sequences are SGHRS and YFSETQ. Here the CDR3 reads CASRVYKGTGQTEAFF. The CDR3 DNA sequence: TGCGCCAGCAGAGTGTATAAGGGGACAGGGCAAACTGAAGCTTTCTTT.

The V call is TRBV5-4, the J call TRBJ1-2; TRBD1 might be the D (5 bases). With 4 bases removed from V and 1 base from J, the gap between germline ends came to 20 bases. There are 17 residues in the CDR3. CDR1 and CDR2 (germline): SGHNT, YYREEE (reference sequence). The CDR3 DNA is TGTGCCAGCAGCCTTGAGTTAGGGGTGGATGATAACTATGGCTACACCTTC. It yields the protein CASSLELGVDDNYGYTF.